This is a list of T cell receptor beta chains from one sample in a study of blood T cell repertoires in COVID-19. Using immunoSEQ multiplex PCR, the repertoire was profiled, and TCRdb retains in-frame clones only, with some absent. Of 150,000 to 160,000 clones listed, approximately 80% are singletons. The sample was peripheral blood. These receptors originate from a woman in her fifties or sixties with acute or convalescent COVID-19. Each CDR3 is given with its conserved first and last residue. Each record gives: CDR3 length, D gene, J gene, clone size, V gene, CDR3 DNA, CDR3 protein. A D gene is named only where the DNA matches it firmly. Not every row has a clone size; where given, it reads once, few, many or a size class.

cdr3_length: 19
d_call: TRBD1
j_call: TRBJ1-6
clone_size: -
v_call: TRBV28
cdr3_nt: TGTGCCAGCAGTCCACCCCCGGGACAGGGTTTTTCCTATAATTCACCCCTCCACTTT
cdr3_aa: CASSPPPGQGFSYNSPLHF

cdr3_length: 13
d_call: -
j_call: TRBJ1-1
clone_size: -
v_call: TRBV6-5
cdr3_nt: TGTGCCAGCCAATCACAGCAGAACACTGAAGCTTTCTTT
cdr3_aa: CASQSQQNTEAFF

cdr3_length: 15
d_call: -
j_call: TRBJ2-2
clone_size: -
v_call: TRBV7-9
cdr3_nt: TGTGCCAGCAGCCCCACGGGACATTATACCGGGGAGCTGTTTTTT
cdr3_aa: CASSPTGHYTGELFF

cdr3_length: 14
d_call: TRBD2
j_call: TRBJ2-1
clone_size: -
v_call: TRBV2
cdr3_nt: TGTGCCAGCAGTCGACTAGCGGGGGGGGATGAGCAGTTCTTC
cdr3_aa: CASSRLAGGDEQFF

cdr3_length: 14
d_call: TRBD1
j_call: TRBJ1-2
clone_size: -
v_call: TRBV5-1
cdr3_nt: TGCGCCAGCAGCTTGGCCGGGACAGGCTATGGCTACACCTTC
cdr3_aa: CASSLAGTGYGYTF

cdr3_length: 16
d_call: TRBD2
j_call: TRBJ2-3
clone_size: -
v_call: TRBV5-1
cdr3_nt: TGCGCCAGCAGCTTCTCTAGGACTAGCGATGGGGATACGCAGTATTTT
cdr3_aa: CASSFSRTSDGDTQYF

cdr3_length: 18
d_call: TRBD1
j_call: TRBJ1-5
clone_size: -
v_call: TRBV23-1
cdr3_nt: TGCGCCAGCAGTCAATCTATCGGGACAGGGGACGGGAATCAGCCCCAGCATTTT
cdr3_aa: CASSQSIGTGDGNQPQHF

cdr3_length: 13
d_call: -
j_call: TRBJ1-5
clone_size: -
v_call: TRBV5-4
cdr3_nt: TGTGCCAGCAGCGGGGGGGGCAATCAGCCCCAGCATTTT
cdr3_aa: CASSGGGNQPQHF

cdr3_length: 12
d_call: -
j_call: TRBJ1-2
clone_size: once
v_call: TRBV6-5
cdr3_nt: TGTGCCAGCAGTTCGGTCGAATATGGCTACACCTTC
cdr3_aa: CASSSVEYGYTF

cdr3_length: 14
d_call: -
j_call: TRBJ1-5
clone_size: -
v_call: TRBV28
cdr3_nt: TGTGCCAGCAGTTTCAGATATAGCAATCAGCCCCAGCATTTT
cdr3_aa: CASSFRYSNQPQHF

cdr3_length: 15
d_call: TRBD2
j_call: TRBJ2-1
clone_size: -
v_call: TRBV7-3
cdr3_nt: TGTGCCAGCGGCCCCGGAACGGGGGGGAATAATGAGCAGTTCTTC
cdr3_aa: CASGPGTGGNNEQFF

cdr3_length: 16
d_call: -
j_call: TRBJ2-7
clone_size: -
v_call: TRBV5-1
cdr3_nt: TGCGCCAGCAGCTTGTCCACAGGCGTCGGAACCTACGAGCAGTACTTC
cdr3_aa: CASSLSTGVGTYEQYF

cdr3_length: 13
d_call: -
j_call: TRBJ1-4
clone_size: few
v_call: TRBV11-2
cdr3_nt: TGTGCCAGCAGGGCCGCAGGGTCTGAAAAACTGTTTTTT
cdr3_aa: CASRAAGSEKLFF

cdr3_length: 15
d_call: -
j_call: TRBJ2-1
clone_size: -
v_call: TRBV5-1
cdr3_nt: TGCGCCAGCAGCTTGGGACGGGCCGCCGGGGATGAGCAGTTCTTC
cdr3_aa: CASSLGRAAGDEQFF

cdr3_length: 14
d_call: -
j_call: TRBJ1-5
clone_size: few
v_call: TRBV19
cdr3_nt: TGTGCCAGTAGTATTTGGCAGGGCAATCAGCCCCAGCATTTT
cdr3_aa: CASSIWQGNQPQHF

cdr3_length: 15
d_call: TRBD1
j_call: TRBJ2-7
clone_size: -
v_call: TRBV6-5
cdr3_nt: TGTGCCAGCAGTTACTCGAAGACAGGGTCCTACGAGCAGTACTTC
cdr3_aa: CASSYSKTGSYEQYF

cdr3_length: 14
d_call: TRBD1
j_call: TRBJ2-2
clone_size: -
v_call: TRBV2
cdr3_nt: TGTGCCAGCAGTGCCCAGGGGGACCCTGGGGAGCTGTTTTTT
cdr3_aa: CASSAQGDPGELFF

cdr3_length: 16
d_call: -
j_call: TRBJ1-2
clone_size: -
v_call: TRBV3-1/TRBV3-2
cdr3_nt: TGTGCCAGCAGCCGAGAGGGGTCAGGGGCTGCCTATGGCTACACCTTC
cdr3_aa: CASSREGSGAAYGYTF

cdr3_length: 13
d_call: TRBD1
j_call: TRBJ1-5
clone_size: few
v_call: TRBV30
cdr3_nt: TGTGCCTGGAGTGGGACAGGGGCCCAGCCCCAGCATTTT
cdr3_aa: CAWSGTGAQPQHF

cdr3_length: 12
d_call: TRBD1
j_call: TRBJ1-2
clone_size: -
v_call: TRBV12-3/TRBV12-4
cdr3_nt: TGTGCCAGCAGTGTACAGGGGTTTGGCTACACCTTC
cdr3_aa: CASSVQGFGYTF

cdr3_length: 12
d_call: -
j_call: TRBJ2-1
clone_size: -
v_call: TRBV5-1
cdr3_nt: TGCGCCAGCAGCTCCTTCGTAGGGGGTGGGTTCTTC
cdr3_aa: CASSSFVGGGFF

cdr3_length: 14
d_call: TRBD2
j_call: TRBJ2-3
clone_size: -
v_call: TRBV6-5
cdr3_nt: TGTGCCAGCAGACCGGGACTAGCCACAGATACGCAGTATTTT
cdr3_aa: CASRPGLATDTQYF

cdr3_length: 11
d_call: TRBD1
j_call: TRBJ2-1
clone_size: once
v_call: TRBV2
cdr3_nt: TGTGCCAGCGACAGGGTGAATGAGCAGTTCTTC
cdr3_aa: CASDRVNEQFF

cdr3_length: 15
d_call: TRBD1
j_call: TRBJ2-7
clone_size: -
v_call: TRBV27
cdr3_nt: TGTGCCAGCAGTTTAAAAGGTCCAGGGGGCTACGAGCAGTACTTC
cdr3_aa: CASSLKGPGGYEQYF

cdr3_length: 15
d_call: TRBD2
j_call: TRBJ2-3
clone_size: -
v_call: TRBV11-2
cdr3_nt: TGTGCCAGCAGCGGACCAGGGACTAGCGGGGGGATGCAGTATTTT
cdr3_aa: CASSGPGTSGGMQYF

cdr3_length: 15
d_call: -
j_call: TRBJ1-6
clone_size: -
v_call: TRBV5-4
cdr3_nt: TGTGCCAGCAGCTTTAACACAGGAATTAATTCACCCCTCCACTTT
cdr3_aa: CASSFNTGINSPLHF

cdr3_length: 16
d_call: TRBD1
j_call: TRBJ1-4
clone_size: -
v_call: TRBV27
cdr3_nt: TGTGCCAGCAGTCGCCGCCCGGGACAGGGTAATGAAAAACTGTTTTTT
cdr3_aa: CASSRRPGQGNEKLFF

cdr3_length: 15
d_call: -
j_call: TRBJ1-6
clone_size: -
v_call: TRBV27
cdr3_nt: TGTGCCAGCAGTTTACAGGTGGGCTATAATTCACCCCTCCACTTT
cdr3_aa: CASSLQVGYNSPLHF

cdr3_length: 17
d_call: -
j_call: TRBJ2-2
clone_size: few
v_call: TRBV27
cdr3_nt: TGTGCCAGCAGTTTATCTCGGGGGTACCGCGACACCGGGGAGCTGTTTTTT
cdr3_aa: CASSLSRGYRDTGELFF

cdr3_length: 13
d_call: -
j_call: TRBJ1-5
clone_size: -
v_call: TRBV12-3/TRBV12-4
cdr3_nt: TGTGCCAGCAGTCAACAGGGCCTAGCGCCCCAGCATTTT
cdr3_aa: CASSQQGLAPQHF

cdr3_length: 11
d_call: -
j_call: TRBJ1-2
clone_size: -
v_call: TRBV6-6
cdr3_nt: TGTGCCAGCAGTCCAGGGGACGGCTACACCTTC
cdr3_aa: CASSPGDGYTF

cdr3_length: 14
d_call: TRBD1
j_call: TRBJ2-5
clone_size: -
v_call: TRBV27
cdr3_nt: TGTGCCAGCAGTCCCCAGGGGGCGCGGGCAGTCCAGTACTTC
cdr3_aa: CASSPQGARAVQYF

cdr3_length: 13
d_call: -
j_call: TRBJ1-4
clone_size: -
v_call: TRBV2
cdr3_nt: TGTGCCAGCAGTGAGCAGACTAATGAAAAACTGTTTTTT
cdr3_aa: CASSEQTNEKLFF

cdr3_length: 13
d_call: -
j_call: TRBJ2-5
clone_size: -
v_call: TRBV7-8
cdr3_nt: TGTGCCAGCAGTGTCCAGGGCCTCGAGACCCAGTACTTC
cdr3_aa: CASSVQGLETQYF

cdr3_length: 15
d_call: -
j_call: TRBJ1-3
clone_size: -
v_call: TRBV19
cdr3_nt: TGTGCCAGTAGTATTGGACAGCAATCTGGAAACACCATATATTTT
cdr3_aa: CASSIGQQSGNTIYF

cdr3_length: 15
d_call: TRBD1
j_call: TRBJ2-1
clone_size: -
v_call: TRBV3-1/TRBV3-2
cdr3_nt: TGTGCCAGCAGCCATGACAGGGGCCCCTACAATGAGCAGTTCTTC
cdr3_aa: CASSHDRGPYNEQFF

cdr3_length: 15
d_call: TRBD1
j_call: TRBJ1-2
clone_size: -
v_call: TRBV5-1
cdr3_nt: TGCGCCAGCAGCTTTTCAGGTGGGACAGACTATGGCTACACCTTC
cdr3_aa: CASSFSGGTDYGYTF

cdr3_length: 15
d_call: -
j_call: TRBJ1-1
clone_size: -
v_call: TRBV6-5
cdr3_nt: TGTGCCAGCAGTTACGATTCGTCCAGGGGCACTGAAGCTTTCTTT
cdr3_aa: CASSYDSSRGTEAFF

cdr3_length: 14
d_call: TRBD1
j_call: TRBJ1-6
clone_size: -
v_call: TRBV4-2
cdr3_nt: TGTGCCAGCAGCCAGTCTCAGGGGGACCGGTCCCTCCACTTT
cdr3_aa: CASSQSQGDRSLHF

cdr3_length: 17
d_call: TRBD1
j_call: TRBJ1-1
clone_size: -
v_call: TRBV5-1
cdr3_nt: TGCGCCAGCAGCCCCGGGACAGGGTACCTCATGAACACTGAAGCTTTCTTT
cdr3_aa: CASSPGTGYLMNTEAFF

cdr3_length: 15
d_call: -
j_call: TRBJ1-5
clone_size: few
v_call: TRBV5-1
cdr3_nt: TGCGCCAGCAGCCGCACAGGCGCCGCAGACCAGCCCCAGCATTTT
cdr3_aa: CASSRTGAADQPQHF

cdr3_length: 14
d_call: TRBD1
j_call: TRBJ2-1
clone_size: -
v_call: TRBV2
cdr3_nt: TGTGCCAACACAGGGGGAAGCACCTACAATGAGCAGTTCTTC
cdr3_aa: CANTGGSTYNEQFF

cdr3_length: 15
d_call: -
j_call: TRBJ1-6
clone_size: -
v_call: TRBV6-5
cdr3_nt: TGTGCCAGCAGTTACTCCGACACAAGAAATTCACCCCTCCACTTT
cdr3_aa: CASSYSDTRNSPLHF

cdr3_length: 16
d_call: -
j_call: TRBJ1-5
clone_size: -
v_call: TRBV27
cdr3_nt: TGTGCCAGCAGTCCGTCGTCTAGGTATAGCAATCAGCCCCAGCATTTT
cdr3_aa: CASSPSSRYSNQPQHF

cdr3_length: 17
d_call: TRBD1
j_call: TRBJ2-5
clone_size: -
v_call: TRBV5-1
cdr3_nt: TGCGCCAGCAGCTTTTCGGGACCGGGACAGGGGGGAGAGACCCAGTACTTC
cdr3_aa: CASSFSGPGQGGETQYF

cdr3_length: 13
d_call: -
j_call: TRBJ1-2
clone_size: -
v_call: TRBV2
cdr3_nt: TGTGCCAGCAGTGCCGACAGTTCCTATGGCTACACCTTC
cdr3_aa: CASSADSSYGYTF

cdr3_length: 13
d_call: -
j_call: TRBJ1-6
clone_size: -
v_call: TRBV9
cdr3_nt: TGTGCCAGCAGCGCCTTTTTCAATTCACCCCTCCACTTT
cdr3_aa: CASSAFFNSPLHF

cdr3_length: 16
d_call: TRBD1
j_call: TRBJ1-6
clone_size: -
v_call: TRBV4-1
cdr3_nt: TGCGCCAGCAGCCTGGGAAAAGACAGGGGTAATTCACCCCTCCACTTT
cdr3_aa: CASSLGKDRGNSPLHF

cdr3_length: 16
d_call: TRBD1
j_call: TRBJ2-1
clone_size: -
v_call: TRBV6-2/TRBV6-3
cdr3_nt: TGTGCCAGCAGTTACTCTCCGGGACAGGGGATAATTGAGCAGTTCTTC
cdr3_aa: CASSYSPGQGIIEQFF

cdr3_length: 14
d_call: -
j_call: TRBJ1-1
clone_size: few
v_call: TRBV19
cdr3_nt: TGTGCCAGTAGTATTAGGACACTCGGCACTGAAGCTTTCTTT
cdr3_aa: CASSIRTLGTEAFF

cdr3_length: 12
d_call: -
j_call: TRBJ1-2
clone_size: -
v_call: TRBV7-8
cdr3_nt: TGTGCCAGCAGCTTAGCGAGGGATGGCTACACCTTC
cdr3_aa: CASSLARDGYTF

cdr3_length: 14
d_call: -
j_call: TRBJ1-2
clone_size: -
v_call: TRBV7-9
cdr3_nt: TGTGCCAGCAGCTTAGCGGCCCATTCTTATGGCTACACCTTC
cdr3_aa: CASSLAAHSYGYTF

cdr3_length: 18
d_call: TRBD1
j_call: TRBJ2-1
clone_size: once
v_call: TRBV19
cdr3_nt: TGTGCCAGTAGTCCCGGGACAGGGGGGTGGTCGTCCTACAATGAGCAGTTCTTC
cdr3_aa: CASSPGTGGWSSYNEQFF

cdr3_length: 14
d_call: -
j_call: TRBJ1-4
clone_size: -
v_call: TRBV18
cdr3_nt: TGTGCCAGCTCACCATCAGTAACGGGTGAAAAACTGTTTTTT
cdr3_aa: CASSPSVTGEKLFF

cdr3_length: 17
d_call: TRBD1
j_call: TRBJ1-2
clone_size: -
v_call: TRBV5-4
cdr3_nt: TGTGCCAGCAGCTCCCCGGGACAGGGGGCGCGAGACTATGGCTACACCTTC
cdr3_aa: CASSSPGQGARDYGYTF

cdr3_length: 11
d_call: -
j_call: TRBJ2-1
clone_size: -
v_call: TRBV10-3
cdr3_nt: TGTGCCATCAGTTCCCAAAATGAGCAGTTCTTC
cdr3_aa: CAISSQNEQFF

cdr3_length: 12
d_call: TRBD1
j_call: TRBJ2-3
clone_size: -
v_call: TRBV6-5
cdr3_nt: TGTGCCACCAGGACAGGGACAGATACGCAGTATTTT
cdr3_aa: CATRTGTDTQYF

cdr3_length: 14
d_call: -
j_call: TRBJ1-3
clone_size: few
v_call: TRBV18
cdr3_nt: TGTGCCAGCTCACAAGCGTTCTCTGGAAACACCATATATTTT
cdr3_aa: CASSQAFSGNTIYF